Following are 17 T cell receptor beta chains from one sample sequenced in a study of cytomegalovirus exposure and HLA in healthy donors. This PCR relied on a set of 60 Vbeta primers and 13 Jbeta primers. The table came from immunoSEQ multiplex PCR; TCRdb's copy has only in-frame clones and leaves some out. The table has about 150,000 clones, about three quarters seen once. The sample was PBMCs. The receptors originated from a woman in her twenties or thirties in good health and CMV-seronegative.

CDR3 residues: CASSEVHRFTEAFF. The CDR3 region has the DNA TGTGCCAGCAGTGAAGTTCACAGGTTCACTGAAGCTTTCTTT. V and J are TRBV2 and TRBJ1-1, with a possible D match to TRBD1 (5 bases). The CDR3 extends over 14 amino acids. The V end was cut by 1 base, the J end by 4 bases, with 10 bases between. Germline CDR1 reads SNHLY; CDR2 reads FYNNEI.

The CDR3 sequence: CAIRRQGVINEQFF. The CDR3 DNA reads as TGTGCCATCAGAAGACAGGGGGTAATCAATGAGCAGTTCTTC. V and J are TRBV10-3 and TRBJ2-1; 9 nucleotides line up with TRBD1. From germline, CDR1 is ENHRY and CDR2 SYGVKD. The CDR3 contains 14 residues. V trimming: 6 bases; J trimming: 6 bases; junction bases outside the gene matches: 6.

This clone was picked up a small number of times. The chain has TRBV7-8 and TRBJ2-3; 8 nucleotides line up with TRBD2. This CDR3 contains 19 residues. Germline-derived CDR1 and CDR2 are SGHVS and FQNEAQ. The V gene end was trimmed by 5 bases and the J gene end by 0 bases; junction bases not matched to a gene: 16. The CDR3 sequence is CASSNPRGGGSSSTDTQYF. CDR3 nucleotides: TGTGCCAGCAGCAACCCTAGGGGCGGGGGGTCTTCTAGCACAGATACGCAGTATTTT.

The chain employs TRBV29-1 and TRBJ2-7; a possible D gene is TRBD1 (5 bases). This CDR3 has 12 amino acids. The germline CDR1 and CDR2 sequences are SQVTM and ANQGSEA. V was clipped by 3 bases and J by 2 bases, with 8 bases between them. The CDR3, as DNA: TGCAGCGTTGAGGGGCCAACCTACGAGCAGTACTTC. It yields the protein CSVEGPTYEQYF.

The chain joins TRBV11-2 to TRBJ1-2; D gene ambiguous. With 1 base removed from V and 8 bases from J, the gap between germline ends came to 17 bases. Germline V lookup: CDR1 SGHAT, CDR2 FQNNGV. This CDR3 has 15 amino acids. The CDR3 region has the DNA TGTGCCAGCAGCTTAGGTCTGGTAGGAGTAGTCGGCTACACCTTC. Translating gives CASSLGLVGVVGYTF.

The chain employs TRBV2 and TRBJ2-7; D might be TRBD1 (5 bases). The CDR3 runs to 12 residues. The germline gives CDR1 SNHLY, CDR2 FYNNEI. Trimming removed 6 bases at V and 3 bases at J, with 9 bases between. CDR3: CASRVGVYEQYF. CDR3 in DNA: TGTGCCAGCAGGGTAGGGGTCTACGAGCAGTACTTC. Supplemented by reference TRBV2 and TRBJ2-7, the full variable domain reads EPEVTQTPSHQVTQMGQEVILRCVPISNHLYFYWYRQILGQKVEFLVSFYNNEISEKSEIFDDQFSVERPDGSNFTLKIRSTKLEDSAMYFCASRVGVYEQYFGPGTRLTVT.

The rearrangement links TRBV5-4 to TRBJ2-7; TRBD2 agrees at 9 bases. Germline V gene data show CDR1 as SGHNT and CDR2 as YYREEE (reference sequence). CDR3 length equals 15 residues. The V gene end was trimmed by 0 bases and the J gene end by 6 bases; junction bases not matched to a gene: 7. The CDR3 DNA sequence: TGTGCCAGCAGCTTGGCCAGGGCTAGCGGGGTCGAGCAGTACTTC. It translates to CASSLARASGVEQYF.

V and J are TRBV5-1 and TRBJ1-3; possible D gene TRBD1, 6 bases. The V end was cut by 0 bases, the J end by 1 base, with 20 bases between. Germline V CDR1 and CDR2: SGHRS, YFSETQ. The CDR3 consists of 19 residues. CDR3 residues: CASSLGRGAIGESGNTIYF. CDR3 bases: TGCGCCAGCAGCTTGGGACGGGGGGCAATAGGGGAATCTGGAAACACCATATATTTT.

The chain couples TRBV30 to TRBJ1-5, with D possibly being TRBD1 (5 bases). Germline V gives CDR1 GTSNPN, CDR2 SVGIG (reference sequence). This CDR3 has 13 amino acids. V was cut by 2 bases and J by 3 bases, with 8 bases left in between. The CDR3 nucleotides read TGTGCCTGGAGTCGACAGTCCAATCAGCCCCAGCATTTT. The encoded protein is CAWSRQSNQPQHF.

V usage is TRBV18 and J usage is TRBJ1-3; TRBD1 agrees at 8 bases. V lost 2 bases, J lost 1 base, and 13 bases stayed unmatched. Looked up from germline, CDR1 is KGHSH and CDR2 is LQKENI. The CDR3 is 19 residues long. The CDR3 loop is CASSPIGGTGARSGNTIYF. CDR3 coding DNA: TGTGCCAGCTCACCAATCGGTGGGACAGGAGCCCGTTCTGGAAACACCATATATTTT.

The chain couples TRBV28 to TRBJ2-5, with a possible D match to TRBD1 (5 bases). The CDR3 runs to 14 residues. Trimming pared 2 bases from V and 7 bases from J, leaving 14 bases between. Germline V CDR1 and CDR2: MDHEN, SYDVKM. The CDR3 sequence: CASSLGAGLVTQYF. DNA for the CDR3: TGTGCCAGCAGTTTAGGGGCAGGGTTGGTGACCCAGTACTTC.

Written as DNA, the CDR3 is TGTGCCAGCAGGTATCGCCAGGGGGAGACCCAGTACTTC. It is translated as CASRYRQGETQYF. The chain carries TRBV6-1 and TRBJ2-5; D may be TRBD1 (6 bases). The V gene lost 6 bases and the J gene lost 5 bases, with 13 bases spanning the gap. In germline, CDR1 is MNHNS, CDR2 SASEGT. The length of the CDR3 is 13 residues.

This clone has just a few counts. V is TRBV5-1 and J is TRBJ1-2; D remains ambiguous. V was shortened by 4 bases and J by 4 bases, with 14 bases between the two germline ends. CDR3 length: 14 amino acids. Germline loops: CDR1 SGHRS, CDR2 YFSETQ. Here the CDR3 reads CASSDTEGSYGYTF. The CDR3 nucleotides are TGCGCCAGCAGCGATACAGAGGGTAGCTATGGCTACACCTTC.

This clone has only one observation. V and J are TRBV5-6 and TRBJ1-1; D remains ambiguous. The CDR3 consists of 15 residues. The ends were cut back, 2 bases at V and 5 bases at J, with 16 bases in the middle. CDR1 is SGHDT, CDR2 YYEEEE, per germline. The CDR3 here is CASSFAPGMWTEAFF. CDR3 DNA: TGTGCCAGCAGCTTCGCCCCGGGTATGTGGACTGAAGCTTTCTTT.

This clone was seen only a few times. Written as DNA, the CDR3 is TGCGCCAGCAGCCTAACACCTGGACAGCCCTATGGCTACACCTTC. It yields the protein CASSLTPGQPYGYTF. V gene TRBV5-1 combines with J gene TRBJ1-2; a weak D match, TRBD1 (6 bases). There are 15 residues in the CDR3. V was trimmed by 4 bases and J by 4 bases, leaving 17 bases between them. From germline, CDR1 is SGHRS and CDR2 YFSETQ. Using reference TRBV5-1 and TRBJ1-2 for the parts outside the CDR3, the full variable domain is KAGVTQTPRYLIKTRGQQVTLSCSPISGHRSVSWYQQTPGQGLQFLFEYFSETQRNKGNFPGRFSGRQFSNSRSEMNVSTLELGDSALYLCASSLTPGQPYGYTFGSGTRLTVV.

The chain links TRBV6-5 to TRBJ2-7; D is uncertain. The germline gives CDR1 MNHEY, CDR2 SVGAGI. The CDR3 extends over 16 amino acids. V lost 0 bases, J lost 2 bases, and 14 bases lay in between. CDR3 protein: CASSYSLTSSTYEQYF. As DNA, the CDR3 is TGTGCCAGCAGTTACTCTTTGACATCATCCACCTACGAGCAGTACTTC.

V is TRBV5-5 and J is TRBJ1-6, with 8 bases matching TRBD1. This CDR3 comprises 13 residues. In germline, CDR1 is SGHKS, CDR2 YYEKEE (reference sequence). J was trimmed by 10 bases and V by 2 bases; bases with no gene match: 2. CDR3 nucleotide sequence: TGTGCCAGCAGCTTTGACAGGGGCTCACCCCTCCACTTT. This encodes CASSFDRGSPLHF. Complete variable domain (other parts from reference TRBV5-5 and TRBJ1-6): DAGVTQSPTHLIKTRGQQVTLRCSPISGHKSVSWYQQVLGQGPQFIFQYYEKEERGRGNFPDRFSARQFPNYSSELNVNALLLGDSALYLCASSFDRGSPLHFGNGTRLTVT.